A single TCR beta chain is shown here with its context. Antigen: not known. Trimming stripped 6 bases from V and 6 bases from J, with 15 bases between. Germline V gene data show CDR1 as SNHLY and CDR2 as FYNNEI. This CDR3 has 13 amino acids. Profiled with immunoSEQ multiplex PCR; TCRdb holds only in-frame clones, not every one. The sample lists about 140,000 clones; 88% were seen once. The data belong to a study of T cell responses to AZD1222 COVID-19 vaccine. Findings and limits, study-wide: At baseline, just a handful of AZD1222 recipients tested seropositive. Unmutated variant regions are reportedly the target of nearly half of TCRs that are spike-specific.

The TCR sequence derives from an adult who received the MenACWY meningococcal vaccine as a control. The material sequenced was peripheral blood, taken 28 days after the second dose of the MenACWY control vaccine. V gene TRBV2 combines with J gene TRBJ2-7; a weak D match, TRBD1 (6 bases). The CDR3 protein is CASSNEGDGEQYF. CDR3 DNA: TGTGCCAGCAGCAATGAGGGGGACGGCGAGCAGTACTTC.